This TCR beta chain was identified during a study of OX40 agonist ivuxolimab in advanced cancers. Study background: Two patients with cutaneous melanoma and one with hepatocellular carcinoma, three in total, showed partial responses.

Germline CDR1 SGDLS, CDR2 YYNGEE. The CDR3 runs to 15 residues. V lost 0 bases and J lost 4, with 13 bases in between. Sequencing was performed with immunoSEQ multiplex PCR; in TCRdb, only in-frame clones are kept and a portion is missing. This repertoire shows about 75,000 clones, around 90% found once; its top ten account for approximately 1.3%. With regard to this clone: Its antigen is currently unknown.

Study findings and constraints: The authors did not determine the antigen specificity of the expanded peripheral T cells.

The receptor's source is an adult with an advanced solid tumor such as melanoma, head and neck, liver or kidney cancer. This chain links TRBV9 with TRBJ2-5; D perhaps matches TRBD2 (6 bases). Sequenced here: CD4+ or CD8+ T cells sorted from blood, sampled in a trial of the OX40 agonist ivuxolimab. The CDR3 reads CASSVGDGSIETQYF. The CDR3 nucleotides read TGTGCCAGCAGCGTAGGTGACGGGAGCATAGAGACCCAGTACTTC. The whole variable domain, remainder taken from reference TRBV9 and TRBJ2-5, is DSGVTQTPKHLITATGQRVTLRCSPRSGDLSVYWYQQSLDQGLQFLIQYYNGEERAKGNILERFSAQQFPDLHSELNLSSLELGDSALYFCASSVGDGSIETQYFGPGTRLLVL.